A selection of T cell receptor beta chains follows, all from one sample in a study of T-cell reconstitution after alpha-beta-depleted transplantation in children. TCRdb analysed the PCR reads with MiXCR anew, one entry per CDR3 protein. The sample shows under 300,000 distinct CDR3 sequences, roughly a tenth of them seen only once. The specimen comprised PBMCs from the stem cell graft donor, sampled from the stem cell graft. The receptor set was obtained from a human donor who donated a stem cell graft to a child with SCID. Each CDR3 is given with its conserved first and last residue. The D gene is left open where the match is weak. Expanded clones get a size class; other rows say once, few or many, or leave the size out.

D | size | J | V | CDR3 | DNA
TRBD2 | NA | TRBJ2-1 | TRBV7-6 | CASRKTSGATYNEQFF | TGTGCCAGCAGAAAGACTAGCGGGGCCACCTACAATGAGCAGTTCTTC
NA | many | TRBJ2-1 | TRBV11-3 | CASSITRGARYNEQFF | TGTGCCAGCAGCATCACCCGGGGGGCGCGTTACAATGAGCAGTTCTTC
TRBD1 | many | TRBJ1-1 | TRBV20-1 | CSAPRAGGTEAFF | TGCAGTGCTCCTAGGGCAGGGGGCACTGAAGCTTTCTTT
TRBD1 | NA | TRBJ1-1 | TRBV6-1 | CASSELQGATEAFF | TGTGCCAGCAGTGAATTGCAGGGGGCCACTGAAGCTTTCTTT
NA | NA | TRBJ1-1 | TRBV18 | CASSPLGGLGTEAFF | TGTGCCAGCTCACCACTCGGGGGGTTGGGCACTGAAGCTTTCTTT
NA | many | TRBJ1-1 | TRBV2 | CASQRTERGTEAFF | TGTGCCAGCCAGCGGACAGAGAGGGGGACTGAAGCTTTCTTT
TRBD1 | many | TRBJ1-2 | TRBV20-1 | CSASRDREEYGYTF | TGCAGTGCTAGCCGGGACAGGGAGGAGTATGGCTACACCTTC
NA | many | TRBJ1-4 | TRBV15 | CATSRDLKEKLFF | TGTGCCACCAGCAGAGATCTTAAAGAAAAACTGTTTTTT
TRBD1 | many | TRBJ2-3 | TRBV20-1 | CSARDPQGAGDTQYF | TGCAGTGCTAGAGATCCACAGGGGGCGGGCGATACGCAGTATTTT
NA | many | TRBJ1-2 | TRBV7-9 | CASSPNQGTYGYTF | TGTGCCAGCAGCCCCAATCAGGGGACCTATGGCTACACCTTC
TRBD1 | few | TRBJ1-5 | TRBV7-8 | CASSARDSPGRNQPQHF | TGTGCCAGCAGCGCACGGGACAGCCCGGGTCGGAATCAGCCCCAGCATTTT
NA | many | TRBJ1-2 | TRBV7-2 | CASSLLGGVPLGYTF | TGTGCCAGCAGCTTATTAGGTGGGGTCCCCTTGGGCTACACCTTC
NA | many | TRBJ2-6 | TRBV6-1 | CASSEFVWTNVLTF | TGTGCCAGCAGTGAATTCGTATGGACCAACGTCCTGACTTTC
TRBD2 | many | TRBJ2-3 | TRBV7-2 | CASSLLAGGPDTQYF | TGTGCCAGCAGCTTGCTAGCGGGGGGGCCAGATACGCAGTATTTT
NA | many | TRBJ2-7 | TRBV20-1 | CSARDLIGGPYYEQYF | TGCAGTGCTAGAGACCTAATTGGAGGTCCCTACTACGAGCAGTACTTC
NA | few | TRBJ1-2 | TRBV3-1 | CASGAPNYGYTF | TGTGCCAGCGGGGCTCCTAACTATGGCTACACCTTC
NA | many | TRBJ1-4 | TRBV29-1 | CSVKDRGEKLFF | TGCAGCGTTAAGGACCGGGGAGAAAAACTGTTTTTT
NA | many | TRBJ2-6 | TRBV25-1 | CASSEIGSGANVLTF | TGTGCCAGCAGTGAAATAGGATCCGGGGCCAACGTCCTGACTTTC
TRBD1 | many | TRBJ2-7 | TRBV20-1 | CSARQWDRVHEQYF | TGCAGTGCTAGACAATGGGACAGGGTACACGAGCAGTACTTC